The rows below give T cell receptor beta chains drawn from one sample of a study of T cells after yellow fever vaccination. From the 5' RACE reads, TCRdb called clonotypes with MiXCR, one entry per CDR3 protein. The sample lists 250,000 to 350,000 distinct CDR3 sequences; approximately 8% were seen once. Here the sequenced sample was CD4+ T cells sorted from PBMCs, taken 5 days after the yellow fever booster vaccination. Receptors were obtained from a man aged 18 to 30 who received the YFV17D yellow fever vaccine. The CDR3 runs from the conserved cysteine through the conserved F or W. Each record gives: J gene, V gene, clone size, D gene, CDR3 protein, CDR3 DNA. A D gene is named only where the DNA matches it firmly. The size field is filled for only some rows; it gives once, few, many or a size class.

j_call: TRBJ1-1; v_call: TRBV6-5; clone_size: few; d_call: .; cdr3_aa: CASSYQFQGAEAFF; cdr3_nt: TGTGCCAGCAGTTACCAATTTCAGGGCGCTGAAGCTTTCTTT
j_call: TRBJ1-6; v_call: TRBV7-9; clone_size: .; d_call: .; cdr3_aa: CASRLDTDNSPLHF; cdr3_nt: TGTGCCAGCAGACTAGATACAGATAATTCACCCCTCCACTTT
j_call: TRBJ1-1; v_call: TRBV5-1; clone_size: few; d_call: .; cdr3_aa: CASSSQLREAFF; cdr3_nt: TGCGCCAGCAGCTCCCAACTCCGCGAAGCTTTCTTT
j_call: TRBJ2-7; v_call: TRBV6-5; clone_size: .; d_call: TRBD1; cdr3_aa: CASSYSPGGYEQYF; cdr3_nt: TGTGCCAGCAGTTACTCGCCAGGGGGCTACGAGCAGTACTTC
j_call: TRBJ1-1; v_call: TRBV20-1; clone_size: .; d_call: .; cdr3_aa: CSARAGGWTEAFF; cdr3_nt: TGCAGTGCTAGAGCGGGGGGGTGGACTGAAGCTTTCTTT
j_call: TRBJ1-3; v_call: TRBV12-3/TRBV12-4; clone_size: .; d_call: .; cdr3_aa: CASVDQNGNTIYF; cdr3_nt: TGTGCCAGCGTCGACCAGAATGGAAACACCATATATTTT
j_call: TRBJ2-3; v_call: TRBV20-1; clone_size: .; d_call: TRBD2; cdr3_aa: CSARVWRESTDTQYF; cdr3_nt: TGCAGTGCTAGAGTTTGGCGGGAGAGCACAGATACGCAGTATTTT
j_call: TRBJ2-1; v_call: TRBV14; clone_size: few; d_call: TRBD2; cdr3_aa: CASSQEGLGWIYNEQFF; cdr3_nt: TGTGCCAGCAGCCAAGAAGGACTAGGGTGGATTTACAATGAGCAGTTCTTC
j_call: TRBJ1-5; v_call: TRBV6-6; clone_size: few; d_call: .; cdr3_aa: CASSYGGFNQPQHF; cdr3_nt: TGTGCCAGCAGTTACGGGGGGTTCAATCAGCCCCAGCATTTT
j_call: TRBJ2-5; v_call: TRBV6-1; clone_size: few; d_call: .; cdr3_aa: CASSENLPGGNQYF; cdr3_nt: TGTGCCAGCAGTGAGAACTTACCCGGAGGAAACCAGTACTTC
j_call: TRBJ2-1; v_call: TRBV7-9; clone_size: few; d_call: TRBD1; cdr3_aa: CASSFWTGLYNEQFF; cdr3_nt: TGTGCCAGCAGCTTTTGGACAGGACTCTACAATGAGCAGTTCTTC
j_call: TRBJ2-6; v_call: TRBV5-6; clone_size: many; d_call: .; cdr3_aa: CASSSPPRGDGANVLTF; cdr3_nt: TGTGCCAGCAGCTCCCCTCCCAGGGGGGATGGGGCCAACGTCCTGACTTTC
j_call: TRBJ1-5; v_call: TRBV5-1; clone_size: few; d_call: TRBD1; cdr3_aa: CASSLTGADQPQHF; cdr3_nt: TGCGCCAGCAGCTTAACAGGGGCCGATCAGCCCCAGCATTTT
j_call: TRBJ2-1; v_call: TRBV2; clone_size: .; d_call: .; cdr3_aa: CASSAVGSSSYNEQFF; cdr3_nt: TGTGCCAGCAGTGCCGTGGGTTCGAGCTCCTACAATGAGCAGTTCTTC
j_call: TRBJ1-3; v_call: TRBV12-3/TRBV12-4; clone_size: few; d_call: TRBD1; cdr3_aa: CASSPYPPTGAGNTIYF; cdr3_nt: TGTGCCAGCAGTCCTTACCCACCAACAGGGGCTGGAAACACCATATATTTT
j_call: TRBJ2-2; v_call: TRBV23-1; clone_size: .; d_call: .; cdr3_aa: CASSQVRAKGTGELFF; cdr3_nt: TGCGCCAGCAGTCAAGTCCGGGCGAAGGGGACCGGGGAGCTGTTTTTT
j_call: TRBJ1-2; v_call: TRBV7-9; clone_size: few; d_call: .; cdr3_aa: CASSYAPGDYGYTF; cdr3_nt: TGTGCCAGCAGCTACGCCCCAGGGGACTATGGCTACACCTTC
j_call: TRBJ1-5; v_call: TRBV6-6; clone_size: .; d_call: .; cdr3_aa: CASSAGAMTLSQPQHF; cdr3_nt: TGTGCCAGCAGTGCCGGGGCGATGACATTGTCTCAGCCCCAGCATTTT
j_call: TRBJ2-2; v_call: TRBV7-8; clone_size: .; d_call: .; cdr3_aa: CASSLGGGLATGELFF; cdr3_nt: TGTGCCAGCAGCTTAGGTGGCGGGTTGGCCACCGGGGAGCTGTTTTTT
j_call: TRBJ1-5; v_call: TRBV4-1; clone_size: few; d_call: TRBD1; cdr3_aa: CASSQGRRDRGHQPQHF; cdr3_nt: TGCGCCAGCAGCCAGGGGCGCCGGGACAGGGGGCATCAGCCCCAGCATTTT
j_call: TRBJ2-3; v_call: TRBV5-1; clone_size: few; d_call: .; cdr3_aa: CASSPTTRARTDTQYF; cdr3_nt: TGCGCCAGCAGCCCGACAACCAGGGCCCGCACAGATACGCAGTATTTT
j_call: TRBJ2-3; v_call: TRBV20-1; clone_size: few; d_call: .; cdr3_aa: CSASGDSTDTQYF; cdr3_nt: TGCAGTGCTAGCGGGGACTCAACAGATACGCAGTATTTT
j_call: TRBJ2-7; v_call: TRBV7-2; clone_size: few; d_call: TRBD2; cdr3_aa: CASSLASSGGDEQYF; cdr3_nt: TGTGCCAGCAGCTTAGCCAGCAGCGGGGGGGACGAGCAGTACTTC
j_call: TRBJ1-5; v_call: TRBV4-2; clone_size: many; d_call: .; cdr3_aa: CASSQDNYQPQHF; cdr3_nt: TGTGCCAGCAGCCAGGATAACTATCAGCCCCAGCATTTT
j_call: TRBJ2-2; v_call: TRBV2; clone_size: few; d_call: .; cdr3_aa: CASSEVHPSPGELFF; cdr3_nt: TGTGCCAGCAGTGAGGTGCACCCGAGCCCCGGGGAGCTGTTTTTT
j_call: TRBJ1-1; v_call: TRBV6-2/TRBV6-3; clone_size: few; d_call: .; cdr3_aa: CASRRYRDLMNTEAFF; cdr3_nt: TGTGCCAGCAGACGATACAGGGATCTCATGAACACTGAAGCTTTCTTT
j_call: TRBJ2-3; v_call: TRBV7-2; clone_size: many; d_call: .; cdr3_aa: CASSLRGLIRTSTDTQYF; cdr3_nt: TGTGCCAGCAGCTTGAGGGGACTTATAAGAACGAGCACAGATACGCAGTATTTT
j_call: TRBJ2-3; v_call: TRBV27; clone_size: .; d_call: TRBD2; cdr3_aa: CASRTHGGGGPTDTQYF; cdr3_nt: TGTGCCAGCAGGACTCACGGGGGCGGGGGGCCCACAGATACGCAGTATTTT
j_call: TRBJ1-6; v_call: TRBV14; clone_size: .; d_call: .; cdr3_aa: CASSQVRSGSPLHF; cdr3_nt: TGTGCCAGCAGCCAAGTCAGGAGCGGATCACCCCTCCACTTT
j_call: TRBJ1-1; v_call: TRBV28; clone_size: few; d_call: .; cdr3_aa: CASSQPGGSFRNTEAFF; cdr3_nt: TGTGCCAGCAGCCAACCTGGAGGGTCTTTTAGGAACACTGAAGCTTTCTTT
j_call: TRBJ2-5; v_call: TRBV5-1; clone_size: many; d_call: .; cdr3_aa: CASSFAGQETQYF; cdr3_nt: TGCGCCAGCAGCTTCGCGGGGCAAGAGACCCAGTACTTC
j_call: TRBJ2-3; v_call: TRBV11-3; clone_size: .; d_call: .; cdr3_aa: CASSLGTASTDTQYF; cdr3_nt: TGTGCCAGCAGCTTAGGGACAGCCAGCACAGATACGCAGTATTTT
j_call: TRBJ2-1; v_call: TRBV7-2; clone_size: .; d_call: TRBD2; cdr3_aa: CASSSYSGGTYSYNEQFF; cdr3_nt: TGTGCCAGCAGCTCCTATAGCGGGGGGACCTACTCCTACAATGAGCAGTTCTTC
j_call: TRBJ2-2; v_call: TRBV20-1; clone_size: few; d_call: .; cdr3_aa: CSAGLPGQSTGELFF; cdr3_nt: TGCAGTGCCGGCCTGCCTGGACAGAGCACCGGGGAGCTGTTTTTT
j_call: TRBJ2-5; v_call: TRBV29-1; clone_size: few; d_call: .; cdr3_aa: CSVDFPAGETQYF; cdr3_nt: TGCAGCGTTGATTTTCCAGCAGGCGAGACCCAGTACTTC
j_call: TRBJ2-2; v_call: TRBV5-1; clone_size: .; d_call: TRBD2; cdr3_aa: CASSFQRGASNTGELFF; cdr3_nt: TGCGCCAGCAGCTTTCAGCGGGGGGCTTCGAACACCGGGGAGCTGTTTTTT
j_call: TRBJ1-1; v_call: TRBV5-1; clone_size: few; d_call: .; cdr3_aa: CASSLDIFTEAFF; cdr3_nt: TGCGCCAGCAGCTTGGATATCTTCACTGAAGCTTTCTTT
j_call: TRBJ2-6; v_call: TRBV5-4; clone_size: .; d_call: .; cdr3_aa: CASTRGQRASGANVLTF; cdr3_nt: TGTGCCAGCACGCGGGGACAGCGGGCCTCTGGGGCCAACGTCCTGACTTTC
j_call: TRBJ2-1; v_call: TRBV11-2; clone_size: few; d_call: .; cdr3_aa: CASSLPGAGHEQFF; cdr3_nt: TGTGCCAGCAGCTTACCGGGGGCCGGGCATGAGCAGTTCTTC
j_call: TRBJ1-5; v_call: TRBV6-6; clone_size: .; d_call: .; cdr3_aa: CASREWGDYSNQPQHF; cdr3_nt: TGTGCCAGCAGAGAGTGGGGAGATTATAGCAATCAGCCCCAGCATTTT
j_call: TRBJ1-4; v_call: TRBV7-8; clone_size: few; d_call: TRBD1; cdr3_aa: CASSRDRANEKLFF; cdr3_nt: TGTGCCAGCAGTCGGGACAGGGCTAATGAAAAACTGTTTTTT
j_call: TRBJ2-5; v_call: TRBV3-1; clone_size: .; d_call: .; cdr3_aa: CASSQVGGGAETQYF; cdr3_nt: TGTGCCAGCAGCCAAGTTGGAGGAGGGGCCGAGACCCAGTACTTC
j_call: TRBJ2-5; v_call: TRBV7-2; clone_size: .; d_call: .; cdr3_aa: CASSLASTERETQYF; cdr3_nt: TGTGCCAGCAGCTTAGCGAGCACCGAACGGGAGACCCAGTACTTC
j_call: TRBJ2-7; v_call: TRBV5-1; clone_size: few; d_call: TRBD2; cdr3_aa: CASSLRGGTYEQYF; cdr3_nt: TGCGCCAGCAGCCTACGGGGGGGCACTTACGAGCAGTACTTC
j_call: TRBJ2-1; v_call: TRBV3-1; clone_size: .; d_call: TRBD2; cdr3_aa: CASSPPGLAGVHEQFF; cdr3_nt: TGTGCCAGCAGCCCTCCCGGACTAGCGGGGGTACATGAGCAGTTCTTC
j_call: TRBJ2-3; v_call: TRBV10-3; clone_size: .; d_call: .; cdr3_aa: CAAQGGTGLLTDTQYF; cdr3_nt: TGTGCCGCCCAGGGGGGTACGGGACTACTGACTGATACGCAGTATTTT
j_call: TRBJ2-1; v_call: TRBV20-1; clone_size: .; d_call: TRBD2; cdr3_aa: CSAPPVAGGSSYNEQFF; cdr3_nt: TGCAGTGCCCCCCCAGTGGCGGGGGGGAGCTCCTACAATGAGCAGTTCTTC
j_call: TRBJ2-3; v_call: TRBV6-2/TRBV6-3; clone_size: .; d_call: .; cdr3_aa: CASSLAIPGRESTDTQYF; cdr3_nt: TGTGCCAGCAGCCTTGCTATTCCGGGACGGGAAAGCACAGATACGCAGTATTTT
j_call: TRBJ1-3; v_call: TRBV9; clone_size: .; d_call: .; cdr3_aa: CASSRGDGSGNTIYF; cdr3_nt: TGTGCCAGCAGCCGCGGGGACGGCTCTGGAAACACCATATATTTT
j_call: TRBJ1-4; v_call: TRBV29-1; clone_size: .; d_call: .; cdr3_aa: CSVAGQPNEKLFF; cdr3_nt: TGCAGCGTTGCTGGACAACCTAATGAAAAACTGTTTTTT
j_call: TRBJ2-5; v_call: TRBV27; clone_size: .; d_call: TRBD2; cdr3_aa: CASRTLRGGGRETQYF; cdr3_nt: TGTGCCAGCAGGACCCTCCGCGGGGGAGGAAGAGAGACCCAGTACTTC
j_call: TRBJ2-2; v_call: TRBV20-1; clone_size: .; d_call: TRBD2; cdr3_aa: CSAKPLLADVNTGELFF; cdr3_nt: TGCAGTGCTAAACCCCTCCTAGCGGACGTGAACACCGGGGAGCTGTTTTTT
j_call: TRBJ1-2; v_call: TRBV20-1; clone_size: .; d_call: TRBD1; cdr3_aa: CSAAQGALYGYTF; cdr3_nt: TGCAGTGCCGCACAGGGGGCCCTCTATGGCTACACCTTC
j_call: TRBJ2-3; v_call: TRBV2; clone_size: .; d_call: .; cdr3_aa: CASRSDSLADTQYF; cdr3_nt: TGTGCCAGCAGATCCGACAGTTTGGCGGATACGCAGTATTTT